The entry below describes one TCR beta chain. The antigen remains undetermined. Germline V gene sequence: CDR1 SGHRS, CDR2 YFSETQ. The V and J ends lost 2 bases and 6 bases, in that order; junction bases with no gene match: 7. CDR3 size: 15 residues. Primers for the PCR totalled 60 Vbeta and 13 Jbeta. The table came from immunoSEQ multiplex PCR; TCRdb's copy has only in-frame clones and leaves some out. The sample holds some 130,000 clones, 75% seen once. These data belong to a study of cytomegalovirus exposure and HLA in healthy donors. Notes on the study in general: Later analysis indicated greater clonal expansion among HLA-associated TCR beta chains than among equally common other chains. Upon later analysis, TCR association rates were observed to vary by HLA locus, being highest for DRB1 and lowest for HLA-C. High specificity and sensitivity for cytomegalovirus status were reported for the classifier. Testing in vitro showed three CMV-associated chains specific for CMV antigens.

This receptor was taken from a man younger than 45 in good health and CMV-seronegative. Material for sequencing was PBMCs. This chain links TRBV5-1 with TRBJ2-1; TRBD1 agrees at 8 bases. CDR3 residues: CASSFQGAFSNEQFF. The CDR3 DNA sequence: TGCGCCAGCAGCTTCCAGGGGGCGTTTTCCAATGAGCAGTTCTTC.